This TCR beta chain was obtained from a study of siplizumab effects on memory and regulatory T cells. Regarding this clone: Its antigen is unidentified.

Study-wide results and limits: With siplizumab, cumulative frequency of CD4+ memory-derived alloreactive sequences dropped significantly. A small minority of alloreactive clones were mapped to unstimulated subsets. Proliferating siplizumab-culture Tregs lacked confirmation of suppressive function. Apparently key alloresponse contributors, naive T cells also seemed more diverse than memory cells.

The CDR3 runs 15 residues. Between the trimmed V and J ends, which lost 7 bases and 1 base, there was a span of 14 bases. From germline, CDR1 is SGHRS and CDR2 YFSETQ. The method was immunoSEQ multiplex PCR; TCRdb's version includes in-frame clones alone and lacks a portion of them. The sample shows roughly 120,000 clones, about 94% of them seen only once. The chain combines TRBV5-1 with TRBJ2-2; D possibly uses TRBD1 or TRBD2 (6 bases each). This TCR derives from a human donor in good health. Source material: non-Treg CD4+ T cells sorted from blood. The CDR3 is CASRWGAQNTGELFF. The CDR3 DNA sequence: TGCGCCAGCCGGTGGGGGGCTCAGAACACCGGGGAGCTGTTTTTT.